The 9 T cell receptor beta chains presented below share a single source sample, sequenced in a study of blood T cell repertoires in COVID-19. Clones were read by immunoSEQ multiplex PCR, and TCRdb kept only the in-frame ones, dropping some. The sample consists of about 120,000 clones, around 89% of them appearing once. The specimen was peripheral blood. Every receptor here comes from a woman aged 55-69 years with COVID-19, enrolled during active disease.

This chain connects TRBV9 to TRBJ1-2, with 7 bases fitting TRBD1. The ends lost 0 bases at V and 3 bases at J; junction bases unmatched: 5. This CDR3 contains 15 residues. Germline CDR1 reads SGDLS; CDR2 reads YYNGEE. The CDR3 region is CASSVGTGADYGYTF. The CDR3 DNA reads as TGTGCCAGCAGCGTAGGAACAGGGGCTGACTATGGCTACACCTTC.

The V call is TRBV7-2, the J call TRBJ1-1, with D possibly matching TRBD1 (6 bases). CDR3 length: 13 residues. The V end lost 2 bases, the J end lost 7 bases, and 11 bases lay between the germline ends. In germline, CDR1 is SGHTA, CDR2 FQGNSA. CDR3 bases: TGTGCCAGCAGCTTAAGGACAGTTAATGAAGCTTTCTTT. This codes for CASSLRTVNEAFF.

DNA of the CDR3: TGTGCCAGCAGCTTAGCGTTCGGCGGGGGGCCCTACAATGAGCAGTTCTTC. This codes for CASSLAFGGGPYNEQFF. The gene calls are TRBV7-9 and TRBJ2-1, with 8 bases lining up with TRBD2. Germline CDR1 and CDR2: SEHNR and FQNEAQ (reference sequence). The CDR3 is made up of 17 amino acids. V lost 0 bases to trimming and J lost 2 bases; unmatched junction nucleotides: 6.

The chain employs TRBV2 and TRBJ1-4, with D unresolved. This CDR3 has 14 residues. The V and J ends lost 7 bases and 0 bases respectively, with 9 bases between them. Germline values: CDR1 SNHLY, CDR2 FYNNEI. The CDR3 DNA follows: TGTGCCAGCACACGGGAAGCAACTAATGAAAAACTGTTTTTT. It encodes CASTREATNEKLFF.

CDR3 nucleotides: TGTGCCAGCAGCTTGTCAGGGGCAGGTCGGGTAAGTAGAGAAGCTTTCTTT. It encodes CASSLSGAGRVSREAFF. The chain uses TRBV5-5 and TRBJ1-1; D possibly corresponds to TRBD1 (6 bases). The ends were cut back, 1 base at V and 8 bases at J, with 24 bases in the middle. The CDR3 covers 17 residues. The V gene's germline CDR1 is SGHKS and CDR2 YYEKEE (reference sequence). Combining the CDR3 with reference TRBV5-5 and TRBJ1-1 gives the whole variable domain DAGVTQSPTHLIKTRGQQVTLRCSPISGHKSVSWYQQVLGQGPQFIFQYYEKEERGRGNFPDRFSARQFPNYSSELNVNALLLGDSALYLCASSLSGAGRVSREAFFGQGTRLTVV.

This sequence joins TRBV2 and TRBJ1-6, with 7 bases identical to TRBD1. The V gene's germline CDR1 is SNHLY and CDR2 FYNNEI. Trimming at V came to 7 bases and at J to 3 bases, leaving 3 bases not matched to a gene. The CDR3 contains 14 residues. CDR3 nucleotide sequence: TGTGCCAGCACAGGGGACAGCTATAATTCACCCCTCCACTTT. Translation gives CASTGDSYNSPLHF.

The chain joins TRBV15 to TRBJ1-5, with D tentatively TRBD1 (5 bases). V was pared by 0 bases and J by 6 bases, with 12 bases between. The CDR3 runs 15 residues. Looked up from germline, CDR1 is LNHNV and CDR2 is YYDKDF (reference sequence). This CDR3 reads CATSRDRGSAQPQHF. The CDR3 DNA follows: TGTGCCACCAGCAGAGATCGGGGGTCTGCTCAGCCCCAGCATTTT.

This clone was found a few times. This chain links TRBV6-2 or TRBV6-3 with TRBJ2-7; 8 bases agree with TRBD2. V trimming: 2 bases; J trimming: 3 bases; junction bases outside the gene matches: 6. The CDR3 is made up of 15 amino acids. Germline CDR1 and CDR2: MNHEY and SVGEGT. This CDR3 reads CASSYAGREGYEQYF. In DNA, the CDR3 is TGTGCCAGCAGTTACGCCGGGAGGGAGGGCTACGAGCAGTACTTC.

The chain has TRBV7-9 and TRBJ2-2; D uncertain. Trimming removed 5 bases from V and 0 bases from J, with 16 bases in between. Germline V lookup: CDR1 SEHNR, CDR2 FQNEAQ (reference sequence). The CDR3 runs to 17 residues. This CDR3 is CASSLGEGAPNTGELFF. The CDR3 DNA sequence: TGTGCCAGCAGCCTAGGTGAAGGAGCTCCGAACACCGGGGAGCTGTTTTTT.